This T cell receptor (beta chain) is drawn from a study of CD8 T cells in ankylosing spondylitis. TCRdb reprocessed the 5' RACE reads with MiXCR, giving one entry per CDR3 protein. Of about 230,000 distinct CDR3 sequences listed, roughly 8.2% were seen once; the top ten hold more than 4%. Germline CDR1 is SGHTA and CDR2 is FQGNSA. The CDR3 length is 15 residues. V lost 5 bases to trimming and J lost 3 bases; unmatched junction nucleotides: 8. With respect to this clonotype: Its antigen is not known.

Study-wide results and limits: Disease-linked clones reportedly showed significant enrichment in matched ankylosing spondylitis synovial fluid.

The TCR was taken from a female donor with ankylosing spondylitis or in good health (not recorded which). The chain links TRBV7-2 to TRBJ2-3; 7 nucleotides agree with TRBD2. What was sequenced was blood, either unsorted or a sorted T cell fraction (not recorded which). The CDR3 coding sequence is TGTGCCAGCAGCCCCCTGGGCGGGAGAACAGATACGCAGTATTTT. Translation: CASSPLGGRTDTQYF. Together with reference TRBV7-2 and TRBJ2-3, the CDR3 gives the full variable domain: GAGVSQSPSNKVTEKGKDVELRCDPISGHTALYWYRQSLGQGLEFLIYFQGNSAPDKSGLPSDRFSAERTGGSVSTLTIQRTQQEDSAVYLCASSPLGGRTDTQYFGPGTRLTVL.